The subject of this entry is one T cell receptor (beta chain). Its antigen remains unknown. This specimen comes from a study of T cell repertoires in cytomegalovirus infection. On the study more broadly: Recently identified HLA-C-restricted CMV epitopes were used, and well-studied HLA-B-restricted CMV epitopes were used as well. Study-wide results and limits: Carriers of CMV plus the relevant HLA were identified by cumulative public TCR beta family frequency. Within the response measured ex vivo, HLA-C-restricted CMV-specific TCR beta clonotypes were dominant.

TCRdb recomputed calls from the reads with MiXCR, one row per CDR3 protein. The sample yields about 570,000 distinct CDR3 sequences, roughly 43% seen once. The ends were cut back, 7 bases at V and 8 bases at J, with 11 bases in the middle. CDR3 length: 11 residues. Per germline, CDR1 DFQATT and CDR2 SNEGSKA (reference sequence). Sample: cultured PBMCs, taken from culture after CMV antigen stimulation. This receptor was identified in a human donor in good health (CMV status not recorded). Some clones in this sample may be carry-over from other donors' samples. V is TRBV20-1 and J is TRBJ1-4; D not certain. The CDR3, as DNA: TGCAGTGGAAGAAACCGGGAAAAACTGTTTTTT. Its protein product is CSGRNREKLFF.